This TCR beta chain appears in the sequencing data of a study of CD8+CD57+ T cells in acquired aplastic anemia. Turning to the study itself: Researchers reported that healthy donors averaged approximately 9.8 million reads for CD4+ cells.

Germline lookup yields CDR1 MNHEY and CDR2 SVGAGI. Trimming took 1 base from V and 5 from J, leaving 14 bases between them. This CDR3 comprises 15 residues. With respect to this clonotype: Possible read error: a much larger clone is one base away.

Genomic DNA was employed as the template in profiling TCR beta VDJ and CDR3. TCRdb reprocessed the reads with MiXCR, giving one entry per CDR3 protein. The profile shows under 250,000 distinct CDR3 sequences, about 37% of them singletons. This sequence originates from a human donor in good health, serving as a control. The sequencing input was sorted CD4+, CD8+, or CD8+CD57+ T cells (not recorded which) from PBMCs. The J gene is TRBJ1-1, the V gene TRBV6-5; D ambiguous. Here the CDR3 DNA reads TGTGCCAGCAGTTACTGGGCCGGGGAAGGGACTGAAGCTTTCTTT. It codes for CASSYWAGEGTEAFF.